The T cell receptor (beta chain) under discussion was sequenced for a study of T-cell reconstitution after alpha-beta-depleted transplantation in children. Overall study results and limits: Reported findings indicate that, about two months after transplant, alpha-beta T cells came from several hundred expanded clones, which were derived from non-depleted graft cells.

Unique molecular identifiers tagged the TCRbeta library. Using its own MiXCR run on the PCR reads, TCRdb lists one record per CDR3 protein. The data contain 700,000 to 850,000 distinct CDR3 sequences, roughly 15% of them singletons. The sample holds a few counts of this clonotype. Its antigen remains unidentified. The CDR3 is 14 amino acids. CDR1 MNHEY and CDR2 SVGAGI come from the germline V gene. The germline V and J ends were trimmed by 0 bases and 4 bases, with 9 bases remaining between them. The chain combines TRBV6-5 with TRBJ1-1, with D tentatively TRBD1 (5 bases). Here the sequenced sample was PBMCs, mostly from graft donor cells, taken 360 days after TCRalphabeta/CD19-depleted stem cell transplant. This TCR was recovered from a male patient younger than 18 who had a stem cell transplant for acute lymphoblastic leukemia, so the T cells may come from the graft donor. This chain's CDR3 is CASSYSTRGTEAFF. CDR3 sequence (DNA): TGTGCCAGCAGTTACTCGACGAGGGGCACTGAAGCTTTCTTT.